The clone carrying this T cell receptor beta chain has more than one count but fewer than ten. As yet, its antigen is unknown. The source of the sample is a study of T-cell memory formation after mild COVID-19. Study-wide background: TCR clusters mostly belonged to single donors.

TCRdb re-derived calls from the 5' RACE reads in MiXCR, one entry per CDR3 protein. Of about 360,000 distinct CDR3 sequences in the sample, 14% are singletons; the top ten hold around 21%. CDR1 and CDR2 from the germline V gene are ENHRY and SYGVKD. This CDR3 contains 14 residues. Unmatched junction bases numbered 6, after V lost 3 bases and J lost 9 bases. The study, taken as a whole, reports: In pre-infection memory, a portion of responding clones appeared, which suggested that cross-reactive memory joined. Contracting CD4+ clones were located mainly in CM and EM, and CD8+ clones in EMRA. Later expanders leaned CD4+, whereas day 15 to 85 contracting clones were balanced CD4/CD8.

Sequencing input: PBMCs or a T cell subset sorted from them (not recorded which). The clonotype originates from a man aged 18 to 30 who had mild COVID-19 (a few samples of this study predate the infection). Cell type and time point are not known. The chain joins TRBV10-3 to TRBJ1-5, with 9 bases matching TRBD1. The CDR3 region has the DNA TGTGCCATCAGTGACCGGGACAGGGTTACGCCCCAGCATTTT. This translates into CAISDRDRVTPQHF.